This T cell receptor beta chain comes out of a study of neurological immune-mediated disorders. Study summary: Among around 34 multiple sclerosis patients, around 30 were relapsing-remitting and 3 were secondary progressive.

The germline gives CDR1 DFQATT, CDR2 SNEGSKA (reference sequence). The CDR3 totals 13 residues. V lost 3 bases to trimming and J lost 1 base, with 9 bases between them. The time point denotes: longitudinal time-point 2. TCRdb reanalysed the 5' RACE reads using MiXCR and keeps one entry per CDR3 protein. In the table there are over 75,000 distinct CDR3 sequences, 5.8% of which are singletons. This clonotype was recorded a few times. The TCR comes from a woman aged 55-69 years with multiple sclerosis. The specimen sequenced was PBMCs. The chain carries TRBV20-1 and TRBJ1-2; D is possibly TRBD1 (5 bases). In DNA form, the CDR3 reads TGCAGTGCTAGTCGGGACTTTAACTATGGCTACACCTTC. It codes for CSASRDFNYGYTF.